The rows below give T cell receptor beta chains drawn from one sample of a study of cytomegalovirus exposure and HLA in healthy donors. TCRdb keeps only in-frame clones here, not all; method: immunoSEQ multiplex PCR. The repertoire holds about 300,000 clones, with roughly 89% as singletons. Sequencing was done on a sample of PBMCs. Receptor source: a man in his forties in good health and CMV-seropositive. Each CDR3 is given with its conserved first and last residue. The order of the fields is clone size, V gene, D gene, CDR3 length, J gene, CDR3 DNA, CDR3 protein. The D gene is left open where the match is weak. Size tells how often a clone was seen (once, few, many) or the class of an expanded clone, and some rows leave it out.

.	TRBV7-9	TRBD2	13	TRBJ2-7	TGTGCCAGCAGCCCGACTAGCGAGAGGGAGCAGTACTTC	CASSPTSEREQYF
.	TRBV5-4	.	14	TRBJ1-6	TGTGCCAGCAGCGCCCCCGGTCATAATTCACCCCTCCACTTT	CASSAPGHNSPLHF
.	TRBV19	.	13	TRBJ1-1	TGTGCCAGTAGTATCGGGCCGGGGACTGAAGCTTTCTTT	CASSIGPGTEAFF
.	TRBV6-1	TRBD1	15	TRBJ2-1	TGTGCCAGCAGTGAATGGGGACAGGGGGCAAATGAGCAGTTCTTC	CASSEWGQGANEQFF
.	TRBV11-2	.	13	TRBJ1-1	TGTGCCAGCAGCTCGTCACTGCTCACTGAAGCTTTCTTT	CASSSSLLTEAFF
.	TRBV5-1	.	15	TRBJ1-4	TGCGCCAGCAGCTCAACAGCTGCAACTAATGAAAAACTGTTTTTT	CASSSTAATNEKLFF
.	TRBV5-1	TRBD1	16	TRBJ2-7	TGCGCCAGCAGCAGCACAGGGGGCTGGAGGTCCTACGAGCAGTACTTC	CASSSTGGWRSYEQYF
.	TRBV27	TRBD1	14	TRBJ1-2	TGTGCCAGCAGTTGGACAGGGGAGAACTATGGCTACACCTTC	CASSWTGENYGYTF
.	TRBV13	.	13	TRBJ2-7	TGTGCCAGCAGCCCGGGGAGCTCCTACGAGCAGTACTTC	CASSPGSSYEQYF
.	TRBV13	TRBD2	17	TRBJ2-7	TGTGCCAGCAGCTACCTAGCGGGAGGGCCTGGCTCCTACGAGCAGTACTTC	CASSYLAGGPGSYEQYF
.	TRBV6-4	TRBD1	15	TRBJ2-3	TGTGCCAGCAGTGAATTCGGGACAGGGGTTCATACGCAGTATTTT	CASSEFGTGVHTQYF
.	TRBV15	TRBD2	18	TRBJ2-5	TGTGCCACCAGCAGAGATCTAGGCGCGGGAGAATCTCGGGAGACCCAGTACTTC	CATSRDLGAGESRETQYF
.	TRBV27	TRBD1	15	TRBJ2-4	TGTGCCAGCAGTAAAACTCTGACAGGGGGGTACATTCAGTACTTC	CASSKTLTGGYIQYF
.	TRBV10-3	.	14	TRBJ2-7	TGTGCCATCAGTGGCTCAGGGGCGAGAACTGTGCAGTACTTC	CAISGSGARTVQYF
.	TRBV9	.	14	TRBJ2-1	TGTGCCAGCAGCGTGAAACTAGGCTACAATGAGCAGTTCTTC	CASSVKLGYNEQFF
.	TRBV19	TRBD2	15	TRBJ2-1	TGTGCCAGTAGCTTTGGTAGCGGGAGAGGGTATGAGCAGTTCTTC	CASSFGSGRGYEQFF
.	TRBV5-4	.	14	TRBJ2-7	TGTGCCAGCAGTCCTGACAGGAATTCCTACGAGCAGTACTTC	CASSPDRNSYEQYF
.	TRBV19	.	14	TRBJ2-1	TGTGCCAGTAGTATACTAGTCTCCTACAATGAGCAGTTCTTC	CASSILVSYNEQFF
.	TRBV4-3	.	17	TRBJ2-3	TGCGCCAGCAGCCAAGTCGCGTCAGGGGTTCTGGCAGATACGCAGTATTTT	CASSQVASGVLADTQYF
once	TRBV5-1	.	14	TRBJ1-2	TGCGCCAGCAGCTTGCGGGGTACGGGTGAGGGCTACACCTTC	CASSLRGTGEGYTF
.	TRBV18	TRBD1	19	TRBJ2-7	TGTGCCAGCTCACCCGTGACGGGACAGGGGGTATCCAGCTCCTACGAGCAGTACTTC	CASSPVTGQGVSSSYEQYF
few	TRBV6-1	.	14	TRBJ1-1	TGTGCCAGCAGTGAACAGGGGCTGAACACTGAAGCTTTCTTT	CASSEQGLNTEAFF
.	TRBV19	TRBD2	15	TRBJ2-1	TGTGCCAGTAGCCAACTAGCGGGAGGGAAGGGCGAGCAGTTCTTC	CASSQLAGGKGEQFF
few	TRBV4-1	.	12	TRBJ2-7	TGCGCCAGCAGCCAAGGGCCCTACGAGCAGTACTTC	CASSQGPYEQYF
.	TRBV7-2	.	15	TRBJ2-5	TGTGCCAGCAGCACCCAGGGGCAGCTGGAAGAGACCCAGTACTTC	CASSTQGQLEETQYF
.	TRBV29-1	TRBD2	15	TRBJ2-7	TGCAGCGCCCTCGTCTCGACTAGCGGGAGGGCACAGCAGTACTTC	CSALVSTSGRAQQYF
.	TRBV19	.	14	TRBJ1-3	TGTGCCAGTCAACAAGGGGCAGGAAGAAACACCATATATTTT	CASQQGAGRNTIYF
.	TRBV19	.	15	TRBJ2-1	TGTGCCAGTAGTGGGTACCTAGGGGGAGATGGTGAGCAGTTCTTC	CASSGYLGGDGEQFF
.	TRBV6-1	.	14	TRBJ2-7	TGTGCCAGCAGTGAAGACCGACTCTCCTACGAGCAGTACTTC	CASSEDRLSYEQYF
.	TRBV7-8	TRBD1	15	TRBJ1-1	TGTGCCAGCAGCTCGTCGACAGGGTCGAACACTGAAGCTTTCTTT	CASSSSTGSNTEAFF
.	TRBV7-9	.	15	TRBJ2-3	TGTTCCAGCAGCACAGCGGTTCTTAGCACAGATACGCAGTATTTT	CSSSTAVLSTDTQYF
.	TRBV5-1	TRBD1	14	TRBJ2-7	TGCGCCAGCAGCCTTTGGACAGGGGGTGACGAGCAGTACTTC	CASSLWTGGDEQYF
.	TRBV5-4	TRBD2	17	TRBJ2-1	TGTGCCAGCAGCCGGACTAGCGGGACCCGACGCTACAATGAGCAGTTCTTC	CASSRTSGTRRYNEQFF
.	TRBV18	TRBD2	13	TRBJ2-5	TGTGCCAGCTCACCGGGAGGGCAAGAGACCCAGTACTTC	CASSPGGQETQYF
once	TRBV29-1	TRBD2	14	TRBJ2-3	TGCAGCGTCTCTAGCGGGGGGGTCCCAGATACGCAGTATTTT	CSVSSGGVPDTQYF
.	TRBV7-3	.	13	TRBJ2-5	TGTGCCAGCAGCCGAGGACAGCAAGAGACCCAGTACTTC	CASSRGQQETQYF
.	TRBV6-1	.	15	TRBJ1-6	TGTGCCAGCAGTCCGAACAGGGCTCAAAATTCACCCCTCCACTTT	CASSPNRAQNSPLHF
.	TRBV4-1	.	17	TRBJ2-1	TGCGCCAGCAGCCAAGAGGCGGCAACCAGCTCCTACAATGAGCAGTTCTTC	CASSQEAATSSYNEQFF
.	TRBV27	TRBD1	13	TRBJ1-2	TGTGCCAGCAGCCTGGGACAGCGCTATGGCTACACCTTC	CASSLGQRYGYTF
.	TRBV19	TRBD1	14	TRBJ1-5	TGTGCCAGTAGGGAGGACAGGGGGTTGCAGCCCCAGCATTTT	CASREDRGLQPQHF
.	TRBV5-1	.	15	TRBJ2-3	TGCGCCAGCAGCTTGGCCGCGGGTTATGAGGATACGCAGTATTTT	CASSLAAGYEDTQYF
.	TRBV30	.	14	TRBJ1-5	TGTGCCTGGAGTGTGCAGGGAGGAAATCAGCCCCAGCATTTT	CAWSVQGGNQPQHF
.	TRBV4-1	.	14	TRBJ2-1	TGCGCCAGCAGCCAAGGAGGCGGCTCCCCTGAGCAGTTCTTC	CASSQGGGSPEQFF
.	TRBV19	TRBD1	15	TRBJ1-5	TGTGCCAGTAGAGGACAGGGGAGATTCAATCAGCCCCAGCATTTT	CASRGQGRFNQPQHF
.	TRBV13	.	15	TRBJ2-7	TGTGCCAGCAGCTCCGTGGACAGTTCCAACTACGAGCAGTACTTC	CASSSVDSSNYEQYF
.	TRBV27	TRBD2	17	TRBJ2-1	TGTGCCAGCAGTCCCCTCCAACTAGCGGAGGAAAAAAATGAGCAGTTCTTC	CASSPLQLAEEKNEQFF
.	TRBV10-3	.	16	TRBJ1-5	TGTGCCATCAGTGAGTTAGGGGCAGGGGAATCTCAGCCCCAGCATTTT	CAISELGAGESQPQHF
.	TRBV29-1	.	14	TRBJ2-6	TGCAGCGTTGAAGGGGGAGACGGGGCCAACGTCCTGACTTTC	CSVEGGDGANVLTF
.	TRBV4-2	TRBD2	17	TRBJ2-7	TGTGCCAGCAGCCTCCTGCCTAGCGGGGCTAGCTCCTACGAGCAGTACTTC	CASSLLPSGASSYEQYF
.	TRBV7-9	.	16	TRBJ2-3	TGTGCCAGCAGCTTATTTAATAGAGGACCGCGGGGTACGCAGTATTTT	CASSLFNRGPRGTQYF
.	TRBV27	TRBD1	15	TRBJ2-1	TGTGCCAGCAGCCATCGGGACAGGGAAAACAATGAGCAGTTCTTC	CASSHRDRENNEQFF
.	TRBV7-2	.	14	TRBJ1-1	TGTGCCAGCAGCTTAGTCTCGGGGGGCGCCGAAGCTTTCTTT	CASSLVSGGAEAFF
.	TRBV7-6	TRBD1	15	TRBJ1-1	TGTGCCAGCAGCCGGTCGGGACAGGGGAACACTGAAGCTTTCTTT	CASSRSGQGNTEAFF
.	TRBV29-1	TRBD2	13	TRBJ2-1	TGCAGCGTTGAAGCGGGACTAGTTGATGAGCAGTTCTTC	CSVEAGLVDEQFF